These 2 T cell receptor beta chains originate from one sample sequenced in a study of blood T cell repertoires in COVID-19. Assay: immunoSEQ multiplex PCR; the TCRdb copy retains only in-frame clones and omits some. The sample has approximately 300,000 clones, 88% seen once. Sequenced sample: peripheral blood. The receptors shown here come from a woman in her thirties with COVID-19, enrolled during active disease.

The genes are TRBV3-1 (or the pseudogene TRBV3-2) and TRBJ1-2, with TRBD1 matching over 8 bases. The CDR3 totals 13 residues. Trimming cost V 3 bases and J 8 bases; bases outside gene matches: 5. Per germline, CDR1 LGHDT and CDR2 YNNKEL (reference sequence). The CDR3 DNA is TGTGCCAGCAGCCATCAGACAGGGGTCGGCTACACCTTC. Translating gives CASSHQTGVGYTF.

The chain recombines TRBV7-8 with TRBJ1-4; TRBD1 matches 7 bases. The CDR3 spans 15 residues. Germline lookup yields CDR1 SGHVS and CDR2 FQNEAQ. J gave up 0 bases and V 3 bases, and 1 base lay outside the gene matches. This CDR3 reads CASSLQGATNEKLFF. Written as DNA, the CDR3 is TGTGCCAGCAGCTTGCAGGGGGCAACTAATGAAAAACTGTTTTTT. Filled out from reference TRBV7-8 and TRBJ1-4, the complete variable domain reads GAGVSQSPRYKVAKRGQDVALRCDPISGHVSLFWYQQALGQGPEFLTYFQNEAQLDKSGLPSDRFFAERPEGSVSTLKIQRTQQEDSAVYLCASSLQGATNEKLFFGSGTQLSVL.